A single sample is the source of the 9 T cell receptor beta chains below, sequenced in a study of T-cell memory formation after mild COVID-19. TCRdb called the 5' RACE reads again in MiXCR, with one record for every CDR3 protein. This table has about 190,000 distinct CDR3 sequences, around 17% appearing once. Material for sequencing was PBMCs or a T cell subset sorted from them (not recorded which). All receptors derive from an adult woman who had mild COVID-19 (a few samples of this study predate the infection). Cell type and time point are not known.

This clonotype has a handful of counts. The chain joins TRBV12-3 or TRBV12-4 to TRBJ2-1, with TRBD2 matching over 9 bases. V was clipped by 5 bases and J by 5 bases; unmatched bases: 4. There are 14 residues in the CDR3. The CDR3 DNA reads as TGTGCCAGCAGTCCGGGACTAGCAAACAATGAGCAGTTCTTC. This encodes CASSPGLANNEQFF.

This clonotype showed up just a few times. The J gene is TRBJ2-1, the V gene TRBV12-3 or TRBV12-4, with D perhaps being TRBD1 or TRBD2 (5 bases each). The V and J ends lost 4 bases and 7 bases respectively, with 23 bases between them. The CDR3 has 17 residues. The CDR3 DNA reads as TGTGCCAGCAGTTCTGCCAGGGTGGCGGGTGGTGGGAATGAGCAGTTCTTC. Translation gives CASSSARVAGGGNEQFF.

This clonotype was seen a few times. The CDR3 sequence is CASRASFSGANVLTF. The CDR3 DNA reads TGTGCCAGCAGGGCCTCATTCTCTGGGGCCAACGTCCTGACTTTC. The chain links TRBV6-5 to TRBJ2-6; D gene ambiguous. The CDR3 length is 15 residues. CDR1 and CDR2 from the germline V gene are MNHEY and SVGAGI. V was trimmed by 6 bases and J by 0 bases, leaving 9 bases between them.

The V gene is TRBV6-2 or TRBV6-3, the J gene TRBJ1-1; D is ambiguous. V was pared by 3 bases and J by 3 bases, with 11 bases between. The germline V gene encodes CDR1 MNHEY and CDR2 SVGEGT. This CDR3 has 14 amino acids. Here the CDR3 DNA reads TGTGCCAGCAGTTATCTCCGCCTGGACACTGAAGCTTTCTTT. Translated, it gives CASSYLRLDTEAFF.

The V and J genes are TRBV20-1 and TRBJ2-7; tentative D call: TRBD1 (5 bases). V lost 8 bases and J 5 bases, leaving 25 bases between the germline ends. This CDR3 has 15 amino acids. Germline-derived CDR1 and CDR2 are DFQATT and SNEGSKA (reference sequence). The CDR3 here is CSSADRRRARDEQYF. In nucleotides, the CDR3 is TGCAGTTCCGCAGACAGACGACGGGCCCGCGACGAGCAGTACTTC.

This clonotype was seen a few times. The V and J genes are TRBV10-3 and TRBJ2-6; the match to TRBD2 covers 8 bases. From germline, CDR1 is ENHRY and CDR2 SYGVKD. The junction had 4 bases not matched to a gene; V was cut back by 0 bases and J by 0 bases. This CDR3 is built from 18 residues. The CDR3 DNA sequence: TGTGCCATCAGTGAGTCAATAGCGGGGTACTCTGGGGCCAACGTCCTGACTTTC. This sequence encodes CAISESIAGYSGANVLTF.

The genes are TRBV5-4 and TRBJ1-2; maybe TRBD1 (6 bases). The CDR3 totals 15 residues. CDR1 SGHNT and CDR2 YYREEE come from the germline V gene (reference sequence). V was cut by 2 bases and J by 2 bases, with 13 bases left in between. DNA of the CDR3: TGTGCCAGCAGCTTCTTGCAGGGGCGGAACTATGGCTACACCTTC. The encoded protein is CASSFLQGRNYGYTF.

Only a few counts were recorded for this clonotype. This chain uses TRBV2 with TRBJ1-1, with TRBD1 matching 9 bases. This CDR3 is built from 12 residues. CDR1 is SNHLY and CDR2 is FYNNEI in the germline V gene. The trim removed 6 bases at V and 10 bases at J, leaving 6 bases unmatched. The CDR3 DNA follows: TGTGCCAGCAGACTCCGGGACAGGGTAGCTTTCTTT. Encoded protein: CASRLRDRVAFF.

The sample holds many counts of this clonotype. This chain joins TRBV5-5 and TRBJ2-1, with a possible D match to TRBD2 (6 bases). V lost 3 bases and J lost 5, with 15 bases in between. Per germline, CDR1 SGHKS and CDR2 YYEKEE (reference sequence). The CDR3 covers 15 residues. The CDR3 reads CASSWRPSANNEQFF. The DNA for the CDR3 is TGTGCCAGCAGCTGGAGGCCTAGCGCCAACAATGAGCAGTTCTTC.